This is a list of T cell receptor beta chains from one sample in a study of cytomegalovirus exposure and HLA in healthy donors. Libraries were prepared by immunoSEQ multiplex PCR; TCRdb keeps only in-frame clonotypes and omits some of them. The sample includes some 120,000 clones, approximately 78% of them seen just once. The sequencing input was PBMCs. The receptors come from a man aged 25-45 years in good health and CMV-seropositive. CDR3s leave out the opening cysteine and the closing phenylalanine or tryptophan. Each record gives: D gene, V gene, CDR3 protein. A D gene is named only where the DNA matches it firmly.

D: -; V: TRBV5-1; CDR3: ASSPYIQNTEAF
D: -; V: TRBV30; CDR3: AWKPRTVYTEAF
D: -; V: TRBV30; CDR3: ACLGGAVKGAF
D: TRBD2; V: TRBV18; CDR3: ASSPPSGGLYNEQF
D: -; V: TRBV4-1; CDR3: ASSLGERYNEQF
D: -; V: TRBV30; CDR3: AWSVNRSGGQF
D: -; V: TRBV7-2; CDR3: ASSPPQDSPLH
D: -; V: TRBV7-2; CDR3: ASSLVPPGNTQY
D: -; V: TRBV28; CDR3: ASSHRDTLGGLYGYT
D: -; V: TRBV7-8; CDR3: ASSPKGRAGYT
D: -; V: TRBV5-4; CDR3: ASSLGGASHIVDTQY
D: -; V: TRBV6-5; CDR3: ASSYSKASPLH
D: TRBD1; V: TRBV19; CDR3: ASSPRQGIPSGYT
D: TRBD2; V: TRBV5-4; CDR3: ASSRLAGLQETQY
D: TRBD1; V: TRBV4-1; CDR3: ASSQLPRTGDEQF
D: -; V: TRBV30; CDR3: AWSADNWPGELF
D: TRBD2; V: TRBV4-2; CDR3: ASSLGSLAGGPSEQY
D: -; V: TRBV5-4; CDR3: ASSLDQGRRH
D: TRBD1; V: TRBV7-9; CDR3: ASSRGQGAEAF
D: -; V: TRBV5-5; CDR3: ASSTGTYNSPLH
D: TRBD1; V: TRBV10-1; CDR3: ASRGQGTSGNTIY